The 13 T cell receptor beta chains reported below all come from one sample, sequenced in a study of T cell responses to AZD1222 COVID-19 vaccine. Only in-frame clones appear in the TCRdb table, and some are missing; sequencing was by immunoSEQ multiplex PCR. The data show about 110,000 clones, 88% seen once. The sequences come from peripheral blood, collected on day 0 of AZD1222 vaccination. The receptors shown here come from an adult in good health.

This clone was counted a single time. V and J are TRBV7-2 and TRBJ1-6; D perhaps matches TRBD1 (5 bases). The CDR3 is 15 residues long. Between the trimmed V and J ends, which lost 4 bases and 6 bases, there was a span of 13 bases. Germline V lookup: CDR1 SGHTA, CDR2 FQGNSA. The CDR3 coding sequence is TGTGCCAGCAGCTCACCCGGGGGGATTAATTCACCCCTCCACTTT. It yields the protein CASSSPGGINSPLHF.

The chain carries TRBV5-4 and TRBJ2-2, with a possible D match to TRBD1 (6 bases). The CDR3 consists of 16 residues. The V end lost 1 base, the J end lost 6 bases, and 16 bases lay between the germline ends. Germline loops: CDR1 SGHNT, CDR2 YYREEE (reference sequence). CDR3 sequence reads: CASSLTRGIVSGELFF. The CDR3 DNA sequence: TGTGCCAGCAGCTTGACCAGGGGAATAGTCTCCGGGGAGCTGTTTTTT.

The rearrangement joins TRBV6-5 to TRBJ2-1; D gene ambiguous. The CDR3 loop spans 15 amino acids. CDR1 is MNHEY and CDR2 is SVGAGI in the germline V gene. The V end was cut by 5 bases, the J end by 0 bases, with 11 bases between. The CDR3 loop reads CASSRLPSSYNEQFF. The CDR3 bases are TGTGCCAGCAGTCGTCTTCCGAGCTCCTACAATGAGCAGTTCTTC.

The chain combines TRBV10-3 with TRBJ1-1; TRBD1 might be the D (5 bases). From germline, CDR1 is ENHRY and CDR2 SYGVKD. The CDR3 is 14 amino acids. Trimming stripped 0 bases from V and 0 bases from J, with 5 bases between. The CDR3 DNA sequence: TGTGCCATCAGTGAGTCGACAGTGAACACTGAAGCTTTCTTT. Its protein is CAISESTVNTEAFF.

The V and J genes are TRBV6-5 and TRBJ2-6, with D tentatively TRBD1 (6 bases). CDR1 and CDR2 (germline): MNHEY, SVGAGI. Trimming took 4 bases from V and 0 from J, leaving 10 bases between them. The CDR3 length is 16 residues. As DNA, the CDR3 is TGTGCCAGCAGTTTACAGGGTTTCTCTGGGGCCAACGTCCTGACTTTC. Protein product: CASSLQGFSGANVLTF.

The rearrangement links TRBV7-3 to TRBJ2-7; no clear D. Trimming cost V 3 bases and J 2 bases, with 8 bases left between them. Germline-derived CDR1 and CDR2 are SGHTA and FQGTGA. CDR3 length: 13 residues. The CDR3, as DNA: TGTGCCAGCAGCTTCCCACGGCCCTACGAGCAGTACGTC. Translated: CASSFPRPYEQYV.

This rearrangement joins TRBV2 to TRBJ1-3, with 7 bases lining up with TRBD1. The V gene's germline CDR1 is SNHLY and CDR2 FYNNEI. Trimming cost V 8 bases and J 1 base; bases outside gene matches: 5. The length of the CDR3 is 14 residues. CDR3 nucleotides: TGTGCCAGCGGGCAGGGGGGATCTGGAAACACCATATATTTT. It is translated as CASGQGGSGNTIYF.

The chain joins TRBV7-2 to TRBJ2-1; TRBD2 matches 10 bases. This CDR3 is 15 amino acids long. Per the germline V gene, CDR1 is SGHTA and CDR2 is FQGNSA. J was trimmed by 4 bases and V by 2 bases; bases with no gene match: 2. Here the CDR3 DNA reads TGTGCCAGCAGCTTAACTAGCGGGGCATACAATGAGCAGTTCTTC. Translated: CASSLTSGAYNEQFF. The full variable domain, completed using reference TRBV7-2 and TRBJ2-1, is GAGVSQSPSNKVTEKGKDVELRCDPISGHTALYWYRQSLGQGLEFLIYFQGNSAPDKSGLPSDRFSAERTGGSVSTLTIQRTQQEDSAVYLCASSLTSGAYNEQFFGPGTRLTVL.

This rearrangement joins TRBV7-8 to TRBJ2-3; D may be TRBD1 or TRBD2 (5 bases each). V was cut by 2 bases and J by 0 bases, with 15 bases left in between. The CDR3 length is 17 residues. Germline CDR1 reads SGHVS; CDR2 reads FQNEAQ. CDR3: CASSLRTGASSTDTQYF. CDR3 bases: TGTGCCAGCAGCTTAAGGACCGGGGCTTCGAGCACAGATACGCAGTATTTT.

This chain joins TRBV19 and TRBJ2-3; 9 bases match TRBD2. CDR3 length: 17 amino acids. CDR1 is LNHDA, CDR2 SQIVND, per germline (reference sequence). Losses at the gene ends were 3 bases for V and 2 bases for J; bases not matched to a gene: 9. CDR3 residues: CASSMPGLATLTDTQYF. Written as DNA, the CDR3 is TGTGCCAGTAGTATGCCCGGACTAGCGACCCTCACAGATACGCAGTATTTT.

The chain links TRBV2 to TRBJ1-4; TRBD1 agrees at 8 bases. The CDR3 has 14 residues. J gave up 8 bases and V 4 bases, and 6 bases lay outside the gene matches. Germline V gene data show CDR1 as SNHLY and CDR2 as FYNNEI. The CDR3 here is CASSADRVREKLFF. In nucleotides, the CDR3 is TGTGCCAGCAGTGCGGACAGGGTTAGGGAAAAACTGTTTTTT.

The chain is built from TRBV7-6 and TRBJ1-5; perhaps TRBD1 as D (6 bases). Germline V gene sequence: CDR1 SGHVS, CDR2 FNYEAQ. V lost 5 bases, J lost 6 bases, and 20 bases lay in between. There are 16 residues in the CDR3. The CDR3 spells CASSPSPVGGGQPQHF. CDR3 coding DNA: TGTGCCAGCAGCCCAAGCCCGGTAGGGGGAGGTCAGCCCCAGCATTTT.

The chain uses TRBV7-9 and TRBJ1-1; D possibly corresponds to TRBD1 (5 bases). The CDR3 runs to 14 residues. Germline V gives CDR1 SEHNR, CDR2 FQNEAQ (reference sequence). V lost 4 bases and J lost 6, with 15 bases in between. CDR3 nucleotide sequence: TGTGCCAGCAGCTGGGGGGGAGGTTTGGCTGAAGCTTTCTTT. Translation: CASSWGGGLAEAFF.